Below, 6 T cell receptor beta chains from the same sample are listed, as sequenced in a study of T cell responses to AZD1222 COVID-19 vaccine. Using immunoSEQ multiplex PCR, the repertoire was profiled, and TCRdb retains in-frame clones only, with some absent. Of about 150,000 clones listed, 88% are singletons. The sequenced sample was peripheral blood, obtained on day 0 of MenACWY control vaccination. These receptors came from an adult in good health.

V and J are TRBV10-3 and TRBJ2-5; 7 bases are a match to TRBD1. V was clipped by 4 bases and J by 5 bases; unmatched bases: 7. Per germline, CDR1 ENHRY and CDR2 SYGVKD. The CDR3 has 14 amino acids. In DNA, the CDR3 is TGTGCCATCAGTGGGAAGACAGGGTGGGAGACCCAGTACTTC. Protein: CAISGKTGWETQYF.

The chain employs TRBV11-2 and TRBJ2-2; 13 bases align to TRBD2. Per germline, CDR1 SGHAT and CDR2 FQNNGV. The CDR3 is 16 amino acids. V lost 3 bases, J lost 5 bases, and 3 bases stayed unmatched. As DNA, the CDR3 is TGTGCCAGCAGCTTGGGGACTAGCGGGATGACCGGGGAGCTGTTTTTT. As protein: CASSLGTSGMTGELFF.

In its sample, this clone was seen a few times. The chain has TRBV7-8 and TRBJ1-5; a weak D match, TRBD1 (5 bases). V lost 5 bases to trimming and J lost 6 bases, with 14 bases between them. The CDR3 sequence is 14 residues long. Germline V gene lookup returns CDR1 SGHVS and CDR2 FQNEAQ. The CDR3 here is CASSATTGTQPQHF. For the CDR3, the DNA is TGTGCCAGCAGCGCGACGACGGGGACTCAGCCCCAGCATTTT.

The chain couples TRBV5-1 to TRBJ2-7; the match to TRBD1 covers 7 bases. Germline trimming cut 5 bases from V and 0 bases from J; bases unmatched to any gene: 5. The germline gives CDR1 SGHRS, CDR2 YFSETQ. The CDR3 loop spans 14 amino acids. This chain's CDR3 is CASRGQDSSYEQYF. The CDR3 region has the DNA TGCGCCAGCAGAGGACAGGACAGCTCCTACGAGCAGTACTTC.

This clone was detected only a few times. This chain connects TRBV5-6 to TRBJ2-4; 12 nucleotides agree with TRBD2. The trim removed 0 bases at V and 7 bases at J, leaving 8 bases unmatched. The CDR3 totals 17 residues. Germline V gene data show CDR1 as SGHDT and CDR2 as YYEEEE. The CDR3 loop is CASSLDPSGREMNIQYF. The CDR3 DNA follows: TGTGCCAGCAGCTTGGACCCTAGCGGGAGGGAAATGAACATTCAGTACTTC.

The V call is TRBV13, the J call TRBJ1-1, with TRBD1 as a possible D gene (5 bases). V lost 9 bases to trimming and J lost 1 base, with 18 bases between them. The CDR3 is 15 residues long. CDR1 and CDR2 from the germline V gene are PRHDT and FYEKMQ (reference sequence). The DNA of the CDR3 is TGTGCCAGTGACCAGGGAAGGAGAGAGAACACTGAAGCTTTCTTT. The encoded protein is CASDQGRRENTEAFF.